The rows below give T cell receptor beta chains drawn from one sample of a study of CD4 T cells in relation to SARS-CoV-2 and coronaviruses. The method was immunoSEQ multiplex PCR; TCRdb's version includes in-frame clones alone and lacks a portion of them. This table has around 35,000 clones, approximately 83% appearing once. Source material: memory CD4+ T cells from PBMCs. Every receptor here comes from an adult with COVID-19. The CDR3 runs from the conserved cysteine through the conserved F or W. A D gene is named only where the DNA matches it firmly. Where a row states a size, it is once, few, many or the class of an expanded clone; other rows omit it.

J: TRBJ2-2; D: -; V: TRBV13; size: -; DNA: TGTGCCAGCAGCCGAACGGGGGCTTTGGGTAGCACGAACACCGGGGAGCTGTTTTTT; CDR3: CASSRTGALGSTNTGELFF
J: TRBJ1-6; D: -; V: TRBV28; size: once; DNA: TGTGCCAGCACCCTGATCGGGGGGAGCTCCTATAATTCACCCCTCCACTTT; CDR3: CASTLIGGSSYNSPLHF
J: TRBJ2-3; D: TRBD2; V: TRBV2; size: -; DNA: TGTGCCTCAGCTTTCTCGACTAGCGGGAGGGACGGAGATACGCAGTATTTT; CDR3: CASAFSTSGRDGDTQYF
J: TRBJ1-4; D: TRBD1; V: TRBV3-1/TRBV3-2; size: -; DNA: TGTGCCAGCAGCCTACAGGGGGGGGGTGAAAAACTGTTTTTT; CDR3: CASSLQGGGEKLFF
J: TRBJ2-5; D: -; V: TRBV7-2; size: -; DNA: TGTGCCAGCAGCTTAGGGACTTTCTCCCAGTACTTC; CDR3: CASSLGTFSQYF
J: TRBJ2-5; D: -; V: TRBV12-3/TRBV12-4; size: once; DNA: TGTGCCAGCAGCCTGAAACCTGAGACCCAGTACTTC; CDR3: CASSLKPETQYF
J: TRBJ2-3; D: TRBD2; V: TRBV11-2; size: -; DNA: TGTGCCAGCAGCTTAGATAAGGAGCGGGAGAAGGGCACAGATACGCAGTATTTT; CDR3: CASSLDKEREKGTDTQYF
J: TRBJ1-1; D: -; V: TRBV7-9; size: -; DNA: TGTGCCAGCACCTTAGTAGGGGCGAACACTGAAGCTTTCTTT; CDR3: CASTLVGANTEAFF
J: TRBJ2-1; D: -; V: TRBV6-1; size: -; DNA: TGTGCCAGCAGTGAACTCTCAGGCAACAATGAGCAGTTCTTC; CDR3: CASSELSGNNEQFF
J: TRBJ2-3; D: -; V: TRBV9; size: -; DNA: TGTGCCAGCAGCGTAGGCATCCAAGCCACAGATACGCAGTATTTT; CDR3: CASSVGIQATDTQYF
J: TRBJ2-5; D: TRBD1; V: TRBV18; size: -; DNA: TGTGCCAGCTCACCACCATGGACAGGGGTCGAGGAGACCCAGTACTTC; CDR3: CASSPPWTGVEETQYF
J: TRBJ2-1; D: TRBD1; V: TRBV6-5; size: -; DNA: TGTGCCAGCAGTACAGGGGGCGGTGGGAATGAGCAGTTCTTC; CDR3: CASSTGGGGNEQFF
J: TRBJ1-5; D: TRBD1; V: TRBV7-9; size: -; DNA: TGTGCCAGCAGCCGGGACAGCAACAATCAGCCCCAGCATTTT; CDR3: CASSRDSNNQPQHF
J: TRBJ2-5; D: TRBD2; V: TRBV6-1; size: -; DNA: TGTGCCAGCAGTGATTTAGCGGGAGGACAAGAGACCCAGTACTTC; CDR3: CASSDLAGGQETQYF
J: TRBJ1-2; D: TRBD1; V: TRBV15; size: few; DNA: TGTGCCACCAGCAGAGACACAGGGGTCGGCTACACCTTC; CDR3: CATSRDTGVGYTF
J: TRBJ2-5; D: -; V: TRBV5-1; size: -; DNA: TGCGCCAGCAGCTCTGAGCTAGGGGAGACCCAGTACTTC; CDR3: CASSSELGETQYF
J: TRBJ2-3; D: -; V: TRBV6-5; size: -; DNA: TGTGCCAGCAGTTACTCGTTTGAGGGTCTCGGAGATACGCAGTATTTT; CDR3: CASSYSFEGLGDTQYF
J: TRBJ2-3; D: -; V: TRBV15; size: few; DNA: TGTGCCACCAGCAGAGCGCGACTAGGTGGATACGATACGCAGTATTTT; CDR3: CATSRARLGGYDTQYF
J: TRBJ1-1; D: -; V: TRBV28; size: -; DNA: TGTGCCAGCAGTTTACTGGTTGGGGCGCAGGGATGGACTGAAGCTTTCTTT; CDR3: CASSLLVGAQGWTEAFF
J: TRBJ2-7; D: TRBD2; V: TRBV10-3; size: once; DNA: TGTGCCATCAGAGATAGCGGGACCACCTCCTACGAGCAGTACTTC; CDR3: CAIRDSGTTSYEQYF
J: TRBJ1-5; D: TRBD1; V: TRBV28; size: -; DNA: TGTGCCAGCAGTTGGGCCGGGACAGCCCTCAATCAGCCCCAGCATTTT; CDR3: CASSWAGTALNQPQHF
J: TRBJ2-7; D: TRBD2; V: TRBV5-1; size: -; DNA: TGCGCCAGCAGCCGGGATAGGGAGGGCCACGAGCAGTACTTC; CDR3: CASSRDREGHEQYF
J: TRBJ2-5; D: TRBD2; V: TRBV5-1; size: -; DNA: TGCGCCAGCAGCTGGACTAGCGGGAGGGTCGTGAAGACCCAGTACTTC; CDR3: CASSWTSGRVVKTQYF
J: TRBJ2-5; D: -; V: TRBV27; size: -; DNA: TGTGCCAGCAGTCGGTCAGGGGCCGAGACCCAGTACTTC; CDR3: CASSRSGAETQYF
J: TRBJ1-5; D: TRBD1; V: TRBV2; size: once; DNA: TGTGCCAGCAGTGAGGCAGGGGGGTTGGGGGCCCAGCATTTT; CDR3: CASSEAGGLGAQHF
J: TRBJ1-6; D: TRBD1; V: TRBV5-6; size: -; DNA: TGTGCCAGCAGCAAGGACGGGGCAGGGGGCCTGAGAGGGCCCCTCCACTTT; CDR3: CASSKDGAGGLRGPLHF
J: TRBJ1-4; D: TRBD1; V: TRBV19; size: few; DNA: TGTGCCAGTAGCACACCGCGGGACAGAGCTAATGAAAAACTGTTTTTT; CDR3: CASSTPRDRANEKLFF
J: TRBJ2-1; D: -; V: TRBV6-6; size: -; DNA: TGTGCCAGCAGTCCCGCTGGTATGGACAGTTCCTACAATGAGCAGTTCTTC; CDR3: CASSPAGMDSSYNEQFF
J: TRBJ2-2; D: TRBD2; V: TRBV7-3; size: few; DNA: TGTGCCAGCAGCTTAAGATCAGCGGGAGGACTAAACACCGGGGAGCTGTTTTTT; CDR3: CASSLRSAGGLNTGELFF
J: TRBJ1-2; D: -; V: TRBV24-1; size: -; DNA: TGTGCCACCAGTGATTCAGGGGCTGGCTACACCTTC; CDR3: CATSDSGAGYTF
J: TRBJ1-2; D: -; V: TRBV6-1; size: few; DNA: TGTGCCAGCAGTGAAATCGGCGGGGGCTATGGCTACACCTTC; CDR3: CASSEIGGGYGYTF
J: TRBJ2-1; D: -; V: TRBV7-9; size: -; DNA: TGTGCCAGCAGCCCACCTGAGGGTCGGTTAGGCTACAATGAGCAGTTCTTC; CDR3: CASSPPEGRLGYNEQFF
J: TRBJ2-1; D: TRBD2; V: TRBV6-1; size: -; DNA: TGTGCCAGCAGTGAATCTGCGGGAGGGTACAATGAGCAGTTCTTC; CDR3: CASSESAGGYNEQFF
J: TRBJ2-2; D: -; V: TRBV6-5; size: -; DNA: TGTGCCAGCAGTTGGGAGCGGAGGAACACCGGGGAGCTGTTTTTT; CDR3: CASSWERRNTGELFF
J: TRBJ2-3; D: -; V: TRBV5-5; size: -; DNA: TGTGCCAGCAGCTCCGGGACAGGCGCGGGAGGGATCACAGATACGCAGTATTTT; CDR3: CASSSGTGAGGITDTQYF
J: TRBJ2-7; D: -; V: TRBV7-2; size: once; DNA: TGTGCCAGCAGCTTAGGAGGTTGGGGGGCGCAAGAGCAGTACTTC; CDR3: CASSLGGWGAQEQYF
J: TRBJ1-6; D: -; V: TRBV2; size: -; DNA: TGTGCCAGCAGTAGTAATTCACCCCTCCACTTT; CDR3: CASSSNSPLHF
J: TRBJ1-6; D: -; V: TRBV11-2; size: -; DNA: TGTGCCAGCAGCTTCGAACGGGGTTTCGATAATTCACCCCTCCACTTT; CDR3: CASSFERGFDNSPLHF
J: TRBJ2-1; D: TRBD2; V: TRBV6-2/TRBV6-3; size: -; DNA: TGTGCCAGCAGTTACCGAGGGACTAGCTTTGAGAAGCAGTTCTTC; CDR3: CASSYRGTSFEKQFF
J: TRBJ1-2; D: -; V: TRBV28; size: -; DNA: TGTGCCAGCAGTCTCGACGCGGCAGGGAAGTGGTATGGCTACACCTTC; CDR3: CASSLDAAGKWYGYTF
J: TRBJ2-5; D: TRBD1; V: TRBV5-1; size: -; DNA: TGCGCCAGCAGCTTGGTATCGACAGGGAGCCGGGAAACCCAGTACTTC; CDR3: CASSLVSTGSRETQYF
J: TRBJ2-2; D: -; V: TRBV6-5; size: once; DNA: TGTGCCAGCAGTTACACATTGCCTAAAATGGGCGGGGAGCTGTTTTTT; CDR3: CASSYTLPKMGGELFF
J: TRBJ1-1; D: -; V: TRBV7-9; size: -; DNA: TGTGCCAGCAGCCCAGTTGGATGGGCGGGGGCTTTCTTT; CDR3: CASSPVGWAGAFF
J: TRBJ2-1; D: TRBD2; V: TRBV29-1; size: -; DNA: TGCAGCGGGACGAACCTAGCGGGAGACCATGAGCAGTTCTTC; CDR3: CSGTNLAGDHEQFF
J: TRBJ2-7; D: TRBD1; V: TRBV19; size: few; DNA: TGTGCCAGTAACCCCGGACAGGGGGCTTCGTACGAGCAGTACTTC; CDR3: CASNPGQGASYEQYF
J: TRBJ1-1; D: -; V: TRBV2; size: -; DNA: TGTGCCAGCAGTGTTGAGGGCAGGATCACTGAAGCTTTCTTT; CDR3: CASSVEGRITEAFF
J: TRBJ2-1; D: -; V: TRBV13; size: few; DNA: TGTGCCAGCAGCTTATGGTGGACAAATAGGATCAATGAGCAGTTCTTC; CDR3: CASSLWWTNRINEQFF
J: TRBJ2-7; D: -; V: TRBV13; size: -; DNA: TGTGCCAGCAGCTTTGGCCCACAGGCCCTAGCCTACGAGCAGTACTTC; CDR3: CASSFGPQALAYEQYF
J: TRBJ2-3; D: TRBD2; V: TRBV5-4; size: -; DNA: TGTGCCAGCAGCTCCGGACTAGCGAGAGTCACAGATACGCAGTATTTT; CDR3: CASSSGLARVTDTQYF
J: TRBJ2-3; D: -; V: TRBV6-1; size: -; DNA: TGTGCCAGCAGTGAAGCGCTAGAAATAGATACGCAGTATTTT; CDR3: CASSEALEIDTQYF
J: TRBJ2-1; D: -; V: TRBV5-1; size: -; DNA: TGCGCCAGCAGCTTGGGCACTCTTGACAATGAGCAGTTCTTC; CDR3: CASSLGTLDNEQFF
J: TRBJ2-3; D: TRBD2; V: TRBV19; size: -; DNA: TGTGCCAGTAGCCCGAGGGGTGCGGGGGAGGCAGATACGCAGTATTTT; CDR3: CASSPRGAGEADTQYF
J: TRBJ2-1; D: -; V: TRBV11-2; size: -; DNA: TGTGCCAGCAGCTTAGCGGTCCAAAGGTACAATGAGCAGTTCTTC; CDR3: CASSLAVQRYNEQFF
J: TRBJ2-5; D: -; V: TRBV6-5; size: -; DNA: TGTGCCACCAGGCGGGAGACCCAGTACTTC; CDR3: CATRRETQYF
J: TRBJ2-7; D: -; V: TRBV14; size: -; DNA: TGTGCCAGCAGTCCGGACAGTTTTAACTTCGGGCAGTACTTC; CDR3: CASSPDSFNFGQYF